The rows below give T cell receptor beta chains drawn from one sample of a study of cytomegalovirus exposure and HLA in healthy donors. Using immunoSEQ multiplex PCR, the repertoire was profiled, and TCRdb retains in-frame clones only, with some absent. The repertoire holds around 170,000 clones, with approximately 81% as singletons. Sequenced material: PBMCs. These TCRs come from a man aged 45-60 years in good health and CMV-seronegative. Both conserved end residues are part of each CDR3. D genes are given only for firm matches. Where a row states a size, it is once, few, many or the class of an expanded clone; other rows omit it.

>NA|TRBD1|TRBJ2-5|TRBV19
CATRVFGTVKEETQYF
TGTGCCACTCGAGTCTTCGGGACAGTGAAAGAAGAGACCCAGTACTTC
>NA|TRBD1|TRBJ2-1|TRBV27
CASSFTGVSYNEQFF
TGTGCCAGCAGTTTCACAGGGGTCTCCTACAATGAGCAGTTCTTC
>NA|NA|TRBJ2-7|TRBV7-2
CASSPSSRDSLREQYF
TGTGCCAGCAGCCCAAGTTCAAGGGACTCCCTACGAGAGCAGTACTTC
>NA|NA|TRBJ2-5|TRBV2
CASSDFLLETQYF
TGTGCCAGCAGTGATTTCCTTTTAGAGACCCAGTACTTC
>once|NA|TRBJ2-1|TRBV7-2
CASSLDTYNEQFF
TGTGCCAGCAGCCTTGACACCTACAATGAGCAGTTCTTC
>NA|NA|TRBJ1-5|TRBV7-2
CASSFFPGQPQHF
TGTGCCAGCAGCTTCTTTCCGGGTCAGCCCCAGCATTTT
>NA|NA|TRBJ1-6|TRBV19
CASSLGPFDNSPLHF
TGTGCCAGTAGTCTTGGGCCCTTTGATAATTCACCCCTCCACTTT
>NA|TRBD1|TRBJ1-5|TRBV5-8
CASSSGQGSNQPQHF
TGTGCCAGCAGCTCCGGACAGGGGAGCAATCAGCCCCAGCATTTT
>NA|TRBD2|TRBJ2-1|TRBV27
CASSRTSGGFSYNEQFF
TGTGCCAGCAGTCGTACTAGCGGGGGTTTCTCCTACAATGAGCAGTTCTTC
>NA|NA|TRBJ1-6|TRBV19
CASSRGGSGNSPLHF
TGTGCCAGTAGTCGGGGGGGCTCGGGGAATTCACCCCTCCACTTT
>NA|TRBD2|TRBJ2-3|TRBV19
CASSSFLGTSGGTRRWYF
TGTGCCAGTAGTTCGTTTCTTGGGACTAGCGGGGGGACCCGTCGGTGGTATTTT
>NA|NA|TRBJ2-7|TRBV11-2
CASSLAGAPYEQYF
TGTGCCAGCAGCTTAGCTGGGGCCCCCTACGAGCAGTACTTC
>NA|TRBD1|TRBJ1-2|TRBV6-1
CASSERDRGVYGYTF
TGTGCCAGCAGTGAAAGGGACAGGGGAGTTTATGGCTACACCTTC
>NA|TRBD2|TRBJ2-1|TRBV5-1
CASSSFAGGYNEQFF
TGCGCCAGCAGCTCCTTCGCGGGGGGCTACAATGAGCAGTTCTTC
>NA|NA|TRBJ1-5|TRBV7-9
CASSFSTTGGKPQHF
TGTGCCAGCAGCTTCTCCACGACAGGCGGAAAGCCCCAGCATTTT
>NA|NA|TRBJ1-2|TRBV4-1
CASSQASFNYGYTF
TGCGCCAGCAGCCAAGCTAGCTTTAACTATGGCTACACCTTC
>NA|TRBD1|TRBJ1-2|TRBV4-3
CASSQDLSGGYYGYTF
TGCGCCAGCAGCCAAGATCTATCAGGGGGTTATTATGGCTACACCTTC
>NA|TRBD2|TRBJ2-1|TRBV5-6
CASSSRVTSGGNHEQFF
TGTGCCAGCAGCTCACGCGTGACTAGCGGGGGAAACCATGAGCAGTTCTTC
>NA|TRBD1|TRBJ1-5|TRBV30
CAWSGTGGGQPQHF
TGTGCCTGGAGTGGTACAGGGGGCGGTCAGCCCCAGCATTTT
>NA|NA|TRBJ1-5|TRBV5-6
CASTLSQSRGGSNQPQHF
TGTGCCAGCACCTTATCTCAATCCCGGGGAGGAAGCAATCAGCCCCAGCATTTT
>NA|NA|TRBJ2-5|TRBV7-8
CASSLRIQAQYF
TGTGCCAGCAGCTTACGGATTCAGGCCCAGTACTTC
>NA|TRBD2|TRBJ2-1|TRBV2
CATGLAGAPTIF
TGTGCCACAGGACTAGCGGGGGCCCCGACGATCTTC
>NA|NA|TRBJ2-5|TRBV10-3
CAISDPGQKETQYF
TGTGCCATCAGTGATCCAGGCCAGAAAGAGACCCAGTACTTC
>NA|NA|TRBJ2-7|TRBV18
CASSPSGSLGEQYF
TGTGCCAGCTCACCTTCAGGGTCTTTGGGCGAGCAGTACTTC
>once|TRBD1|TRBJ1-3|TRBV2
CASSEQGVGNTIYF
TGTGCCAGCAGTGAGCAGGGGGTTGGAAACACCATATATTTT
>NA|TRBD1|TRBJ1-2|TRBV30
CAWPRQGGYGYTF
TGTGCCTGGCCTAGACAGGGAGGCTATGGCTACACCTTC
>few|NA|TRBJ1-2|TRBV7-9
CASSSGGEYYGYTF
TGTGCCAGCAGTTCGGGGGGCGAATACTATGGCTACACCTTC
>NA|NA|TRBJ2-3|TRBV5-1
CASSSPSTDTQYF
TGCGCCAGCAGCTCCCCGAGCACAGATACGCAGTATTTT
>NA|NA|TRBJ2-1|TRBV29-1
CSVQRGDEQFF
TGCAGCGTTCAGAGAGGCGATGAGCAGTTCTTC
>NA|NA|TRBJ1-2|TRBV28
CASSTTGTLSYTF
TGTGCCAGCAGTACTACGGGAACCCTTAGCTACACCTTC
>NA|NA|TRBJ2-1|TRBV7-7
CASSANSGGSYNEQFF
TGTGCCAGCAGCGCCAATTCCGGGGGCTCCTACAATGAGCAGTTCTTC
>once|TRBD1|TRBJ1-1|TRBV18
CASSPRGQARGTEAFF
TGTGCCAGCTCACCACGAGGACAGGCGAGGGGGACTGAAGCTTTCTTT
>NA|TRBD2|TRBJ2-1|TRBV7-2
CASSTRAGDTYNEQFF
TGTGCCAGCAGCACTCGAGCGGGGGACACATACAATGAGCAGTTCTTC
>NA|NA|TRBJ1-6|TRBV19
CASSIMANSPLHF
TGTGCCAGTAGTATAATGGCTAATTCACCCCTCCACTTT
>NA|NA|TRBJ1-5|TRBV21-1
CASSKFSTCNQPQHF
TGTGCCAGCAGCAAGTTTTCTACTTGCAATCAGCCCCAGCATTTT
>NA|NA|TRBJ2-1|TRBV6-6
CATAWVLTNEQFF
TGTGCCACAGCGTGGGTCCTTACAAATGAGCAGTTCTTC
>NA|TRBD1|TRBJ1-6|TRBV7-9
CSSSSGTGTSPLHF
TGTTCCAGCAGCTCCGGGACAGGAACTTCACCCCTCCACTTT
>NA|TRBD2|TRBJ2-1|TRBV9
CASSVRAGGEYNEQFF
TGTGCCAGCAGCGTAAGAGCCGGGGGGGAATACAATGAGCAGTTCTTC
>NA|TRBD1|TRBJ2-2|TRBV30
CARGPNTRELFF
TGTGCCAGGGGGCCGAACACCAGGGAGCTGTTTTTT
>NA|NA|TRBJ1-2|TRBV29-1
CSVDGGARDPYGYTF
TGCAGCGTGGATGGGGGGGCCCGGGACCCCTATGGCTACACCTTC
>NA|NA|TRBJ2-7|TRBV14
CASSESYYEQYF
TGTGCCAGCAGCGAGAGCTACTACGAGCAGTACTTC
>NA|TRBD1|TRBJ1-4|TRBV7-9
CASSPGQGVEKLFF
TGTGCCAGCAGCCCGGGACAGGGGGTTGAAAAACTGTTTTTT
>NA|NA|TRBJ2-2|TRBV5-4
CASSLRGPGPTGELFF
TGTGCCAGCAGCTTGCGTGGACCAGGGCCCACCGGGGAGCTGTTTTTT
>NA|TRBD2|TRBJ2-5|TRBV2
CASRRAGGGAWTQYF
TGTGCCAGCAGACGGGCCGGGGGGGGAGCCTGGACCCAGTACTTC
>NA|NA|TRBJ1-2|TRBV2
CASSEGGTGYTF
TGTGCCAGCAGTGAGGGGGGGACGGGCTACACCTTC
>NA|NA|TRBJ1-3|TRBV7-2
CASSSGAPLGNTIYF
TGTGCCAGCAGCTCAGGGGCCCCCCTCGGCAACACCATATATTTT
>NA|TRBD2|TRBJ2-5|TRBV6-5
CASSFTSGGLETQYF
TGTGCCAGCAGTTTCACTAGCGGGGGTCTAGAGACCCAGTACTTC
>NA|TRBD1|TRBJ1-5|TRBV19
CASSIGWDRDQPQHF
TGTGCCAGTAGTATAGGGTGGGACAGAGATCAGCCCCAGCATTTT
>NA|NA|TRBJ2-5|TRBV10-1
CASRDRDKVQETQYF
TGCGCCAGCAGGGACCGGGACAAAGTTCAAGAGACCCAGTACTTC
>NA|NA|TRBJ1-6|TRBV27
CASSFGVGNSPLHF
TGTGCCAGCAGTTTCGGGGTAGGGAATTCACCCCTCCACTTT
>NA|NA|TRBJ1-6|TRBV6-5
CASSLSSANSPLHF
TGTGCCAGCAGTTTGTCCAGCGCTAATTCACCCCTCCACTTT
>NA|NA|TRBJ2-7|TRBV7-9
CSSSLGAGSTYEQYF
TGTTCCAGCAGCTTAGGGGCAGGGTCTACCTACGAGCAGTACTTC
>NA|NA|TRBJ2-7|TRBV7-9
CASRESSYEQYF
TGTGCCAGCAGGGAGTCCTCCTACGAGCAGTACTTC
>NA|NA|TRBJ2-1|TRBV2
CASSVLDRMNEQFF
TGTGCCAGCAGTGTTTTAGACAGAATGAATGAGCAGTTCTTC
>NA|TRBD1|TRBJ2-5|TRBV9
CASSGGTVQETQYF
TGTGCCAGCAGCGGGGGGACAGTTCAAGAGACCCAGTACTTC
>NA|TRBD1|TRBJ2-7|TRBV15
CATSTGDRTYEQYF
TGTGCCACCAGCACTGGGGACAGGACCTACGAGCAGTACTTC
>once|TRBD1|TRBJ2-5|TRBV29-1
CSALQGRETQYF
TGCAGCGCCCTACAGGGGAGAGAGACCCAGTACTTC
>once|TRBD1|TRBJ1-4|TRBV10-3
CAISEPGTGSNEKLFF
TGTGCCATCAGTGAGCCCGGGACAGGGAGTAATGAAAAACTGTTTTTT
>NA|NA|TRBJ2-2|TRBV5-1
CASSLDSSGGELFF
TGCGCCAGCAGCTTGGATAGTAGCGGCGGGGAGCTGTTTTTT
>NA|NA|TRBJ2-7|TRBV7-9
CASSLRDSGPYEQYF
TGTGCCAGCAGCCTACGGGACTCGGGACCGTACGAGCAGTACTTC